This T cell receptor (beta chain) was observed in a study of beta chain features in type 1 diabetes. Points from the study as a whole: Within each of all four CD4+ subsets, Type 1 diabetes patients had TCRB CDR3s that were moderately but significantly shorter.

The isolated RNA, all of it, was reverse transcribed, so expressed TCRB transcripts were what got sequenced. Assay: immunoSEQ multiplex PCR; the TCRdb copy retains only in-frame clones and omits some. The sample holds more than 550,000 clones; around 15% are singletons and the top ten take 0.035% to 0.04%. A sort by CD45RO/CCR7/CD25/CD127/CD95/CD27 yielded CD4+ naive, central memory, regulatory and stem cell-like memory cells. About this clone: Its antigen is undetermined.

Trimming shortened V by 1 base and J by 4 bases, and 14 bases separated the two germline ends. This CDR3 contains 15 residues. CDR1 is SGHRS, CDR2 YFSETQ, per germline. Sequences were obtained from naive CD4+ T cells from blood. The receptor was derived from a man between 18 and 35 years old with type 1 diabetes. This chain uses TRBV5-1 with TRBJ1-2, with D possibly TRBD1 on 5 matching bases. For the CDR3, the DNA is TGCGCCAGCAGCTTGTCTTCAGGGTCCACCTATGGCTACACCTTC. Translation gives CASSLSSGSTYGYTF.